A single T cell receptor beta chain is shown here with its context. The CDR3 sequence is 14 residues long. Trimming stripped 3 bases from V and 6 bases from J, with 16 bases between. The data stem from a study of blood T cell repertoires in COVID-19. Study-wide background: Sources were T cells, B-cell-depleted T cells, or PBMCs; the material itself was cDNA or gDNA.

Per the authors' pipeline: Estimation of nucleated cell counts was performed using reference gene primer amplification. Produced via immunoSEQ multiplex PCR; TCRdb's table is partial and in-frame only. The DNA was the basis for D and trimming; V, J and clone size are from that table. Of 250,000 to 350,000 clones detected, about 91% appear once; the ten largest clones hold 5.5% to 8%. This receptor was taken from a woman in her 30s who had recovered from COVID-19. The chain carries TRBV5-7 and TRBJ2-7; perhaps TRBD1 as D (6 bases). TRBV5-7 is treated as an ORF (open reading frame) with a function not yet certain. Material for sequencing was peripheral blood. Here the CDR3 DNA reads TGTGCCAGCAGCTCCGTAAGCTCAGGGGTCGAGCAGTACTTC. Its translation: CASSSVSSGVEQYF.